Each of the 8 T cell receptor beta chains below was sequenced from the same sample in a study of blood T cell repertoires in COVID-19. Only in-frame clones appear in the TCRdb table, and some are missing; sequencing was by immunoSEQ multiplex PCR. Of fewer than 60,000 clones listed, approximately 82% are singletons. The sample taken for sequencing was peripheral blood. These TCRs come from a man between 60 and 75 years old with acute or convalescent COVID-19.

The chain employs TRBV24-1 and TRBJ2-3; tentatively, D is TRBD1 (6 bases). The CDR3 has 16 amino acids. V shed 3 bases and J shed 3 bases, with 15 bases lying between them. The germline V gene encodes CDR1 KGHDR and CDR2 SFDVKD. DNA of the CDR3: TGTGCCACCAGTGATCCCCTCAGGGGAAGGACAGATACGCAGTATTTT. Translation: CATSDPLRGRTDTQYF.

The rearrangement joins TRBV9 to TRBJ1-2, with 9 bases that match TRBD1. CDR3 length: 12 residues. The germline CDR1 and CDR2 sequences are SGDLS and YYNGEE. V shed 8 bases, J shed 5 bases, and the junction held 4 bases outside the gene matches. The CDR3 coding sequence is TGTGCCAGTACCGGGACAGGGTATGGCTACACCTTC. Translated: CASTGTGYGYTF.

The V and J genes are TRBV5-4 and TRBJ1-1; maybe TRBD1 (5 bases). CDR1 is SGHNT and CDR2 is YYREEE in the germline V gene (reference sequence). This CDR3 spans 15 amino acids. Trimming removed 0 bases from V and 3 bases from J, with 12 bases in between. CDR3 nucleotides: TGTGCCAGCAGCTTGGACTACCCGGGGGACACTGAAGCTTTCTTT. Its protein product is CASSLDYPGDTEAFF.

This chain uses TRBV7-9 with TRBJ2-5, with D hard to call. Germline V gene data show CDR1 as SEHNR and CDR2 as FQNEAQ (reference sequence). The V end was cut by 3 bases, the J end by 0 bases, with 14 bases between. This CDR3 contains 16 residues. The CDR3 coding sequence is TGTGCCAGCAGCTTTTTATCCCGGTCCTACCAAGAGACCCAGTACTTC. Translating it yields CASSFLSRSYQETQYF.

The chain employs TRBV7-2 and TRBJ1-5; possible D gene TRBD1, 6 bases. This CDR3 is built from 13 residues. Germline V CDR1 and CDR2: SGHTA, FQGNSA. Deletions cut 10 bases from V and 2 bases from J, with 12 bases between. CDR3 in DNA: TGTGCCACCGCACAGGGTGGCAATCAGCCCCAGCATTTT. Protein sequence: CATAQGGNQPQHF.

The chain joins TRBV5-4 to TRBJ1-6, with TRBD1 matching 8 bases. The CDR3 is 14 amino acids. The ends lost 4 bases at V and 8 bases at J; junction bases unmatched: 5. In germline, CDR1 is SGHNT, CDR2 YYREEE (reference sequence). The CDR3 loop is CASSTQGAYSPLHF. CDR3 DNA sequence: TGTGCCAGCAGCACCCAGGGGGCTTATTCACCCCTCCACTTT.

V gene TRBV7-2 combines with J gene TRBJ2-1; 10 nucleotides match TRBD2. Germline V gives CDR1 SGHTA, CDR2 FQGNSA. There are 18 residues in the CDR3. J gave up 0 bases and V 1 base, and 6 bases lay outside the gene matches. The CDR3 spells CASSLGLAGAFSYNEQFF. CDR3 bases: TGTGCCAGCAGCTTAGGGCTAGCGGGGGCCTTCTCCTACAATGAGCAGTTCTTC.

The chain employs TRBV2 and TRBJ1-5, with D perhaps TRBD1 (5 bases). CDR3 length equals 12 residues. Trimming pared 5 bases from V and 10 bases from J, leaving 12 bases between. Germline V CDR1 and CDR2: SNHLY, FYNNEI. The CDR3: CASSSFREPQHF. The CDR3 bases are TGTGCCAGCAGTAGTTTCAGGGAACCCCAGCATTTT.